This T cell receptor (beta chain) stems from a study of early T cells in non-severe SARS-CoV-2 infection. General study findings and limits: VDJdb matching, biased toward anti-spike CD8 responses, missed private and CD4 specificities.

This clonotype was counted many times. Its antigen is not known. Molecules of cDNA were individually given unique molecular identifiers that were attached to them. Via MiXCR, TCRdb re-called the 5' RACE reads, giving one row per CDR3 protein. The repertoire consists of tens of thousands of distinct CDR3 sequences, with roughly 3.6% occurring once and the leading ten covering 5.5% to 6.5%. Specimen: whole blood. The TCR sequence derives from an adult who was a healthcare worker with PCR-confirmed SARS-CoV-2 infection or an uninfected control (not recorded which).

The CDR3 nucleotides are TGTGCCAGCCATGGTGGGACAGGCGATCTAACCTATAGCAATCAGCCCCAGCATTTT. Amino acid sequence: CASHGGTGDLTYSNQPQHF. V and J are TRBV6-2 or TRBV6-3 and TRBJ1-5; TRBD1 matches 8 bases. V shed 8 bases and J 0 bases; nucleotides not matched to a gene: 18. The CDR3 sequence is 19 residues long. The germline CDR1 and CDR2 sequences are MNHEY and SVGEGT.